The rows below give T cell receptor beta chains drawn from one sample of a study of cytomegalovirus exposure and HLA in healthy donors. Profiling relied on immunoSEQ multiplex PCR, and the TCRdb table lists in-frame clones only, not all of them. There are about 78,000 clones in the sample; about three quarters occur only once, and around 10% lies in the top ten. Specimen: PBMCs. The receptors were sampled from a woman aged 40 to 50 in good health and CMV-seropositive. Both conserved end residues are part of each CDR3. D genes are given only for firm matches. Clone size is shown for a subset of rows, as once, few, many or a class of expanded clone.

D: TRBD2; size: NA; V: TRBV10-3; J: TRBJ2-3; length: 16; DNA: TGTGCCATCAGTGAGTCTGCGCGGGGGGCCACAGATACGCAGTATTTT; CDR3: CAISESARGATDTQYF
D: NA; size: NA; V: TRBV7-2; J: TRBJ1-5; length: 13; DNA: TGTGCCAGCAGAGGGGGTGGCAATCAGCCCCAGCATTTT; CDR3: CASRGGGNQPQHF
D: TRBD2; size: NA; V: TRBV7-9; J: TRBJ2-5; length: 15; DNA: TGTGCCAGCAGACTAGCGGTAGCAGCGAAAGAGACCCAGTACTTC; CDR3: CASRLAVAAKETQYF
D: TRBD1; size: many; V: TRBV30; J: TRBJ1-5; length: 15; DNA: TGTGCCTGGGGTGGGACAGGCAATAGCAATCAGCCCCAGCATTTT; CDR3: CAWGGTGNSNQPQHF
D: NA; size: NA; V: TRBV4-2; J: TRBJ1-1; length: 16; DNA: TGTGCCAGCAGCCAAGATCATGCGTCAGGAAGCCCTGAAGCTTTCTTT; CDR3: CASSQDHASGSPEAFF
D: NA; size: NA; V: TRBV5-6; J: TRBJ1-2; length: 13; DNA: TGTGCCAGCAGCTTGGTCCAGGATAAGCCCTACACCTTC; CDR3: CASSLVQDKPYTF
D: TRBD2; size: many; V: TRBV5-1; J: TRBJ2-1; length: 15; DNA: TGCGCCAGCAGCTTGGGACTAGCGGGAGAGAATGAGCAGTTCTTC; CDR3: CASSLGLAGENEQFF
D: NA; size: NA; V: TRBV7-9; J: TRBJ1-3; length: 14; DNA: TGTGCCAGCAGCTCAGGGAACTCTGGAAACACCATATATTTT; CDR3: CASSSGNSGNTIYF
D: TRBD1; size: NA; V: TRBV5-1; J: TRBJ1-4; length: 15; DNA: TGCGCCAGCAGCAACAGGGGGCCGTCTAATGAAAAACTGTTTTTT; CDR3: CASSNRGPSNEKLFF
D: TRBD2; size: few; V: TRBV5-6; J: TRBJ2-5; length: 14; DNA: TGTGCCAGCAGCCCCCCGGGAGGGCAAGAGACCCAGTACTTC; CDR3: CASSPPGGQETQYF
D: TRBD1; size: NA; V: TRBV27; J: TRBJ1-2; length: 14; DNA: TGTGCCAGCAGCCTCCGACAGGGCCACTATGGCTACACCTTC; CDR3: CASSLRQGHYGYTF